The 7 T cell receptor beta chains listed next were all sequenced from one sample in a study of chronic HIV infection and antiretroviral therapy. TCRdb itself ran the 5' RACE reads through MiXCR, one entry per CDR3 protein. Of 40,000 to 50,000 distinct CDR3 sequences detected, about a fifth appear once; the ten largest clones hold approximately 3%. What was sequenced was peripheral blood. The receptor set was obtained from an adult who had HIV and had not received antiretroviral therapy, or was an uninfected healthy control (not recorded which).

This clonotype was seen only once. V and J are TRBV12-3 or TRBV12-4 and TRBJ2-7; TRBD2 agrees at 10 bases. The CDR3 loop spans 18 amino acids. V shed 6 bases, J shed 2 bases, and the junction held 16 bases outside the gene matches. CDR3 region: CASSLNTPGLALPYEQYF. The CDR3 nucleotides read TGTGCCAGCAGCCTTAATACCCCGGGACTAGCGTTGCCCTACGAGCAGTACTTC.

This clonotype showed up many times. The CDR3 loop is CSASQRNTEAFF. The CDR3 DNA follows: TGCAGTGCTAGTCAAAGGAATACTGAAGCTTTCTTT. V and J are TRBV20-1 and TRBJ1-1; unclear D gene. Germline lookup yields CDR1 DFQATT and CDR2 SNEGSKA (reference sequence). V was trimmed by 3 bases and J by 5 bases, leaving 10 bases between them. The length of the CDR3 is 12 residues.

Only a few counts were recorded for this clonotype. J is TRBJ2-4 and V is TRBV27; 9 bases are a match to TRBD1. The CDR3 contains 15 residues. V lost 6 bases, J lost 4 bases, and 7 bases stayed unmatched. Germline V gives CDR1 MNHEY, CDR2 SMNVEV (reference sequence). CDR3 coding DNA: TGTGCCAGCAGGCGTACAGGGGGCGGAAAAAACATTCAGTACTTC. It codes for CASRRTGGGKNIQYF.

The chain is built from TRBV20-1 and TRBJ2-7; D unclear. The germline gives CDR1 DFQATT, CDR2 SNEGSKA (reference sequence). This CDR3 is built from 14 residues. V lost 6 bases to trimming and J lost 1 base, with 16 bases between them. CDR3 loop: CSANPLGLSYEQYF. Here the CDR3 DNA reads TGCAGTGCAAACCCGCTAGGCTTGTCCTACGAGCAGTACTTC.

This clonotype was detected a few times. The V and J genes are TRBV7-9 and TRBJ1-5; D gene ambiguous. The ends were cut back, 5 bases at V and 4 bases at J, with 9 bases in the middle. The CDR3 loop spans 13 amino acids. The germline V gene has CDR1 SEHNR and CDR2 FQNEAQ (reference sequence). The CDR3 region is CASSPVGNQPQHF. The CDR3 DNA reads TGTGCCAGCAGCCCAGTGGGGAATCAGCCCCAGCATTTT.

The chain recombines TRBV6-6 with TRBJ2-7; a weak D match, TRBD1 (5 bases). The CDR3 contains 15 residues. The germline V gene encodes CDR1 MNHNY and CDR2 SVGAGI (reference sequence). The ends were cut back, 6 bases at V and 3 bases at J, with 18 bases in the middle. This CDR3 reads CASSPIKGPGYEQYF. CDR3 nucleotide sequence: TGTGCCAGCAGCCCCATAAAGGGGCCCGGCTACGAGCAGTACTTC.

The chain uses TRBV4-2 and TRBJ1-1; TRBD1 matches at 9 bases. The V gene's germline CDR1 is LGHNA and CDR2 YNFKEQ. The CDR3 consists of 17 residues. V trimming: 4 bases; J trimming: 1 base; junction bases outside the gene matches: 10. The CDR3 sequence is CASSRFSGTGKNTEAFF. CDR3 DNA sequence: TGTGCCAGCAGCCGATTTTCCGGGACAGGGAAGAACACTGAAGCTTTCTTT.